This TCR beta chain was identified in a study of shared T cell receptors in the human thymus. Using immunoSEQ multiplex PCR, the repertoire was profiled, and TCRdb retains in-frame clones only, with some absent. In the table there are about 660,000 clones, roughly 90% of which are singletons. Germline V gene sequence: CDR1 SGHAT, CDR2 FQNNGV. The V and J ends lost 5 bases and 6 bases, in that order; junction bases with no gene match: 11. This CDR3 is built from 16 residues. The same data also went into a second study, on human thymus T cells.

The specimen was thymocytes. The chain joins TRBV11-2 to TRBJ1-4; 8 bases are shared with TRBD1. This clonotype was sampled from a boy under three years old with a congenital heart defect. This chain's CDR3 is CASSLGTGTGYEKLFF. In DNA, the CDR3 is TGTGCCAGCAGCCTGGGGACAGGCACGGGGTATGAAAAACTGTTTTTT.